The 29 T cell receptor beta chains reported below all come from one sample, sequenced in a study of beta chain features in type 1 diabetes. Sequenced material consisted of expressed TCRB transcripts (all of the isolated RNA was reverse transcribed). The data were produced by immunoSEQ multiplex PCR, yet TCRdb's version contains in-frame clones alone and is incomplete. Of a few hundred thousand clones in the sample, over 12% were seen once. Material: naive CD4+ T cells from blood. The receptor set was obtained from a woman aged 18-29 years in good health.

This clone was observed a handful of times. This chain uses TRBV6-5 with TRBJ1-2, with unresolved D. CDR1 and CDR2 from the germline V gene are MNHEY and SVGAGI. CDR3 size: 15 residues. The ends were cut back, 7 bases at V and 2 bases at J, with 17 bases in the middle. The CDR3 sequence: CASTSSSGKNYGYTF. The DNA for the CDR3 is TGTGCCAGCACTTCCAGCTCCGGGAAGAACTATGGCTACACCTTC.

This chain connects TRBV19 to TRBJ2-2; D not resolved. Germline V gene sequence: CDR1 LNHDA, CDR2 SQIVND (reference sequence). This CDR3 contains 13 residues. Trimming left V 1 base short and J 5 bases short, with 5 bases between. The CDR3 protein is CASSIGVTGELFF. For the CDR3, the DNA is TGTGCCAGTAGTATAGGAGTTACCGGGGAGCTGTTTTTT. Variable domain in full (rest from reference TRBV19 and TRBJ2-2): DGGITQSPKYLFRKEGQNVTLSCEQNLNHDAMYWYRQDPGQGLRLIYYSQIVNDFQKGDIAEGYSVSREKKESFPLTVTSAQKNPTAFYLCASSIGVTGELFFGEGSRLTVL.

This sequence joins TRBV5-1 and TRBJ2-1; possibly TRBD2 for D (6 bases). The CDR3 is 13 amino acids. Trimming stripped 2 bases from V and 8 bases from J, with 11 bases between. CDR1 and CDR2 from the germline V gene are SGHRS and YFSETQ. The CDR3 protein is CASSFSPGDEQFF. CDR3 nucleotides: TGCGCCAGCAGCTTTTCCCCGGGGGATGAGCAGTTCTTC.

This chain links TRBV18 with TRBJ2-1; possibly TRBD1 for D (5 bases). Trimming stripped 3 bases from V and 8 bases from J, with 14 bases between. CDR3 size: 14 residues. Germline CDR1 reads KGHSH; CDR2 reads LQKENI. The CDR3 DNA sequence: TGTGCCAGCTCACCGAATCAGGGTCGGGATGAGCAGTTCTTC. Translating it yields CASSPNQGRDEQFF. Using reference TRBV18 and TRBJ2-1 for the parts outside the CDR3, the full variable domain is NAGVMQNPRHLVRRRGQEARLRCSPMKGHSHVYWYRQLPEEGLKFMVYLQKENIIDESGMPKERFSAEFPKEGPSILRIQQVVRGDSAAYFCASSPNQGRDEQFFGPGTRLTVL.

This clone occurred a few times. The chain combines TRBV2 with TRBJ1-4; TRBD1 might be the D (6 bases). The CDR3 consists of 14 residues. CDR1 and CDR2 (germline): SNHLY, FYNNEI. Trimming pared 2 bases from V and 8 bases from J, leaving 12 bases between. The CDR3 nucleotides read TGTGCCAGCAGTGAATTCAGCCAGGGGGAAAAACTGTTTTTT. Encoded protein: CASSEFSQGEKLFF.

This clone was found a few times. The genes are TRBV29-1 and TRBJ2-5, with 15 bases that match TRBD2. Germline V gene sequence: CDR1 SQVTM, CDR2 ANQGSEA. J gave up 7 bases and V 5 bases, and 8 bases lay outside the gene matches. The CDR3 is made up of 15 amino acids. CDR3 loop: CSVTVMGLAGGTQYF. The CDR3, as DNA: TGCAGCGTTACCGTTATGGGACTAGCGGGAGGGACCCAGTACTTC.

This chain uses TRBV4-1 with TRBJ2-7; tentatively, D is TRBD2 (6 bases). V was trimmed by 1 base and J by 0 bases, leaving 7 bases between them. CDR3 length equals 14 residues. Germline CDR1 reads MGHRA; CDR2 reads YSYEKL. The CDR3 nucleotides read TGCGCCAGCAGCCAAGCTAGCGCCTCCTACGAGCAGTACTTC. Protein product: CASSQASASYEQYF.

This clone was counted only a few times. The CDR3 is CASSQVQVADYGYTF. The DNA for the CDR3 is TGCGCCAGCAGCCAAGTCCAGGTTGCAGACTATGGCTACACCTTC. The chain carries TRBV4-3 and TRBJ1-2; D call uncertain. The CDR3 covers 15 residues. V lost 1 base and J 3 bases, leaving 12 bases between the germline ends. Germline loops: CDR1 LGHNA, CDR2 YSLEER.

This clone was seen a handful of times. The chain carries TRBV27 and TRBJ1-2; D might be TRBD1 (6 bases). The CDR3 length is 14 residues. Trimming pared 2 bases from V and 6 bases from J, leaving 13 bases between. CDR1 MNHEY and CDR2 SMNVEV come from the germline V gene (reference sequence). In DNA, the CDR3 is TGTGCCAGCAGTTTACGCTTGGGGGGGCATGGCTACACCTTC. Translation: CASSLRLGGHGYTF.

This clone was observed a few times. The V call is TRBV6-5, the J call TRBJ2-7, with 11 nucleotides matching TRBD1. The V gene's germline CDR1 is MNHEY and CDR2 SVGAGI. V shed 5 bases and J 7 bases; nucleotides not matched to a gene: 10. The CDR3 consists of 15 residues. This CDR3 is CASSTRDRGVWEQYF. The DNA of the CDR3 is TGTGCCAGCAGTACGAGGGACAGGGGGGTCTGGGAGCAGTACTTC.

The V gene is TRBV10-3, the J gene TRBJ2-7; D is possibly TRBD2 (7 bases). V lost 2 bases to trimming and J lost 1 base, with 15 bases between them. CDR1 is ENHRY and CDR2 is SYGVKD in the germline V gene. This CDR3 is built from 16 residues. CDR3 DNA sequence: TGTGCCATCAGTGAGACGGGGGGCAGCCGATCCTACGAGCAGTACTTC. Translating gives CAISETGGSRSYEQYF.

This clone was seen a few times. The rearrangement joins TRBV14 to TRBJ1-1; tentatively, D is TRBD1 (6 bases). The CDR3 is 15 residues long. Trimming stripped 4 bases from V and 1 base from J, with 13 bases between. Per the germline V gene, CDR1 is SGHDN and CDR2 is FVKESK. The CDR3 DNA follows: TGTGCCAGCAGCCCCCAGGGGCTTCGGAACACTGAAGCTTTCTTT. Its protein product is CASSPQGLRNTEAFF.

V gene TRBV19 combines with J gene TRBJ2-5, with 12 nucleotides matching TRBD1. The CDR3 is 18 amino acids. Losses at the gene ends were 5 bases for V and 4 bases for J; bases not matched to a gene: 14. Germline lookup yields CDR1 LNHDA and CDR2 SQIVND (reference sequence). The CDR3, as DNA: TGTGCCAGTAGTTCCCACCCCGGGACAGGGGGCTCTGGAGAGACCCAGTACTTC. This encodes CASSSHPGTGGSGETQYF.

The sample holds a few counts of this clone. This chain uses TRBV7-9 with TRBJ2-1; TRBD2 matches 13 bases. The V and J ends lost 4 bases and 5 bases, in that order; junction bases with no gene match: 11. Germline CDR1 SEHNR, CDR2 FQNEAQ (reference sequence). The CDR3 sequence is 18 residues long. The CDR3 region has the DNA TGTGCCAGCAGCTCAGCCAGGACTAGCGGGAGTTCGGACAATGAGCAGTTCTTC. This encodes CASSSARTSGSSDNEQFF.

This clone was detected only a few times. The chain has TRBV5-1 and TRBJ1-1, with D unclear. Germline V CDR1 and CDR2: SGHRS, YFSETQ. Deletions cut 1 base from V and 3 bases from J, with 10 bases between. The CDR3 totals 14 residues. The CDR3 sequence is CASSLSRPDTEAFF. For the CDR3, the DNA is TGCGCCAGCAGCTTGTCCAGGCCGGACACTGAAGCTTTCTTT.

As DNA, the CDR3 is TGCAGCGTTGAACAGTCAGGGCACACCTTC. The encoded protein is CSVEQSGHTF. This sequence joins TRBV29-1 and TRBJ1-2; D is possibly TRBD1 (5 bases). The germline V and J ends were trimmed by 2 bases and 12 bases, with 10 bases remaining between them. Germline V CDR1 and CDR2: SQVTM, ANQGSEA. The CDR3 runs to 10 residues.

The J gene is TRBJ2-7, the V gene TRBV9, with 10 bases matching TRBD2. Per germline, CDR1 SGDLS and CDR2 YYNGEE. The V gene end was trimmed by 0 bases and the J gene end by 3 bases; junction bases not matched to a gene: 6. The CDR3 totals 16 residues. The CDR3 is CASSVGSSGSIYEQYF. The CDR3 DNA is TGTGCCAGCAGCGTAGGGTCTAGCGGGAGTATCTACGAGCAGTACTTC.

CDR3 residues: CATSSPLGGQETQYF. The CDR3 region has the DNA TGTGCCACCAGCAGCCCCTTGGGGGGTCAAGAGACCCAGTACTTC. The chain joins TRBV15 to TRBJ2-5, with D possibly TRBD2 on 6 matching bases. The V end lost 3 bases, the J end lost 2 bases, and 13 bases lay between the germline ends. In germline, CDR1 is LNHNV, CDR2 YYDKDF (reference sequence). The CDR3 has 15 amino acids.

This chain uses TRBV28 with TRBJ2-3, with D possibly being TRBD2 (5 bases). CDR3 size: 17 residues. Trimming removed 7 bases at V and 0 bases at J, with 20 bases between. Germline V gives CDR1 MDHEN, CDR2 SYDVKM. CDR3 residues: CASTLWLADTSTDTQYF. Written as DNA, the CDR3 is TGTGCCAGCACCCTGTGGCTAGCTGATACTAGCACAGATACGCAGTATTTT.

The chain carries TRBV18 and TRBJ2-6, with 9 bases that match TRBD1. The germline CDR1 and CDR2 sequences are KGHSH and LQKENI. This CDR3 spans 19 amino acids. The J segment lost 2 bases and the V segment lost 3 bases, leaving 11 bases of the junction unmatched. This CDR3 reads CASSPRPGQGETGANVLTF. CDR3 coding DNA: TGTGCCAGCTCACCGCGTCCGGGACAGGGAGAGACTGGGGCCAACGTCCTGACTTTC. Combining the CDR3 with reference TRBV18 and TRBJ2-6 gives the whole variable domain NAGVMQNPRHLVRRRGQEARLRCSPMKGHSHVYWYRQLPEEGLKFMVYLQKENIIDESGMPKERFSAEFPKEGPSILRIQQVVRGDSAAYFCASSPRPGQGETGANVLTFGAGSRLTVL.

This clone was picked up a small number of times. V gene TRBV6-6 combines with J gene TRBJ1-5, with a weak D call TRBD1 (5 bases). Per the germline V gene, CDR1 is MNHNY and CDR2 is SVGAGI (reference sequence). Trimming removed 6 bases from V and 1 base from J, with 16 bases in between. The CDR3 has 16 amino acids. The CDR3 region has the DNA TGTGCCAGCAGCCCGAGGTCTAGGGGAAGCAATCAGCCCCAGCATTTT. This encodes CASSPRSRGSNQPQHF.

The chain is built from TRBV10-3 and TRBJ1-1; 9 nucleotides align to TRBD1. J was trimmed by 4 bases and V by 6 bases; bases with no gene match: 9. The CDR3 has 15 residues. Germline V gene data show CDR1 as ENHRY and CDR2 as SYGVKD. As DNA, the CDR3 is TGTGCCATCAGCGGGACAGGGCGGGGCGCCACTGAAGCTTTCTTT. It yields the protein CAISGTGRGATEAFF.

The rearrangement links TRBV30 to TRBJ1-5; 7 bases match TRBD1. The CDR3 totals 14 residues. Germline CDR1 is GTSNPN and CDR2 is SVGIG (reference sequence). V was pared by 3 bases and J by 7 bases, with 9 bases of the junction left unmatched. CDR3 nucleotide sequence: TGTGCCTGGAGCGATGACAGGGATCGCCAGCCCCAGCATTTT. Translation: CAWSDDRDRQPQHF.

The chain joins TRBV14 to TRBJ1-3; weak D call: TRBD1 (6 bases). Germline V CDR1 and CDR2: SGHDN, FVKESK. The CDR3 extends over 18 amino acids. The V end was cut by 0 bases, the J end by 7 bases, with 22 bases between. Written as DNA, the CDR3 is TGTGCCAGCAGCCAAGAATTGTGGCAGGGGAGATTTTCGAACACCATATATTTT. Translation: CASSQELWQGRFSNTIYF.

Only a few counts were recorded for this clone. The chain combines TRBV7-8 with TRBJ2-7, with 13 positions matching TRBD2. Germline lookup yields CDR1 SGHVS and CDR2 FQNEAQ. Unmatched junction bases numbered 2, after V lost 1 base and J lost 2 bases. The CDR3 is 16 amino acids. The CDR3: CASSLGTSGRAYEQYF. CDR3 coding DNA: TGTGCCAGCAGCTTAGGCACTAGCGGGAGGGCCTACGAGCAGTACTTC.

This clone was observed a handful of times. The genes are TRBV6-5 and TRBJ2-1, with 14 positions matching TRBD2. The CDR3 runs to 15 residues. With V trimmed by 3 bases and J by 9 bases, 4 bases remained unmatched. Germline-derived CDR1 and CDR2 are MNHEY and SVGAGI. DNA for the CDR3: TGTGCCAGCAGTTATCTGACTAGCGGGAGGGCTGAGCAGTTCTTC. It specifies CASSYLTSGRAEQFF.

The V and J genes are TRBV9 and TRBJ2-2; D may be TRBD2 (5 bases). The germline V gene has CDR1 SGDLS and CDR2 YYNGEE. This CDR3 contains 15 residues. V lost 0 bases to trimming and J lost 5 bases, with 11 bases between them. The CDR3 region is CASSVGGGITGELFF. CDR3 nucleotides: TGTGCCAGCAGCGTAGGTGGAGGAATTACCGGGGAGCTGTTTTTT. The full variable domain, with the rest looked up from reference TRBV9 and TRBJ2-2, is DSGVTQTPKHLITATGQRVTLRCSPRSGDLSVYWYQQSLDQGLQFLIQYYNGEERAKGNILERFSAQQFPDLHSELNLSSLELGDSALYFCASSVGGGITGELFFGEGSRLTVL.

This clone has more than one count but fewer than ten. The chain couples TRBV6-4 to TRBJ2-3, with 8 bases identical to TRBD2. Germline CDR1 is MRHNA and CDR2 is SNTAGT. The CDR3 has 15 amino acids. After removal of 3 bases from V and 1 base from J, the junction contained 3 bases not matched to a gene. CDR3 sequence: CASSEAGAGTDTQYF. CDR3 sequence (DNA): TGTGCCAGCAGTGAAGCGGGAGCGGGCACAGATACGCAGTATTTT.

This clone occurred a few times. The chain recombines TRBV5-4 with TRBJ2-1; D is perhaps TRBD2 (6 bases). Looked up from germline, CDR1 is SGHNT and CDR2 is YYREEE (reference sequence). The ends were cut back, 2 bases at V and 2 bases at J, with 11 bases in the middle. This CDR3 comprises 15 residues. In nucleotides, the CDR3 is TGTGCCAGCAGCTTAGGCGGGAAGACCTACAATGAGCAGTTCTTC. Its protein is CASSLGGKTYNEQFF.